The rows below give T cell receptor beta chains drawn from one sample of a study of blood T cell repertoires in COVID-19. Here immunoSEQ multiplex PCR was the method, and the copy in TCRdb shows in-frame clones only, minus some. The sample gives around 110,000 clones, 84% of which show up once; roughly 4% is in the top ten. The specimen sequenced was PBMCs or T cells enriched from blood (not recorded which). These receptors were taken from a woman aged 25 to 39 who had recovered from COVID-19. Both conserved end residues are part of each CDR3. D genes are given only for firm matches. Where a row states a size, it is once, few, many or the class of an expanded clone; other rows omit it.

abundance,v_gene,d_gene,j_gene,CDR3aa,CDR3nt
.,TRBV18,.,TRBJ2-3,CASSRGGTDTQYF,TGTGCCAGCTCACGCGGGGGCACAGATACGCAGTATTTT
.,TRBV19,TRBD1,TRBJ1-1,CASSSRGLGTEAFF,TGTGCCAGTAGTTCCAGGGGGCTTGGCACTGAAGCTTTCTTT
.,TRBV2,TRBD2,TRBJ2-1,CASTSLAGGPREQFF,TGTGCCAGCACAAGTCTGGCGGGAGGGCCTCGTGAGCAGTTCTTC
.,TRBV28,TRBD1,TRBJ2-2,CASLPQGAGGTGELFF,TGTGCCAGCCTCCCCCAGGGGGCAGGGGGCACCGGGGAGCTGTTTTTT
.,TRBV18,TRBD1,TRBJ1-6,CASSPLRQGGNSPLHF,TGTGCCAGCTCACCACTCCGACAGGGTGGGAATTCACCCCTCCACTTT
.,TRBV4-1,TRBD1,TRBJ1-4,CASSQPSTWTGLATNEKLFF,TGCGCCAGCAGCCAACCCTCAACCTGGACAGGCCTTGCAACTAATGAAAAACTGTTTTTT
.,TRBV28,TRBD2,TRBJ2-2,CASSARGGDTGELFF,TGTGCCAGCTCCGCCCGGGGGGGTGACACCGGGGAGCTGTTTTTT
once,TRBV11-3,TRBD1,TRBJ2-7,CASSLGTGTFYEQYF,TGTGCCAGCAGCTTAGGGACAGGCACCTTCTACGAGCAGTACTTC
once,TRBV7-2,TRBD2,TRBJ2-1,CASSLEVKAGGMFF,TGTGCCAGCAGCTTAGAAGTGAAGGCGGGGGGAATGTTCTTC
.,TRBV7-9,.,TRBJ2-7,CASSPGVGEQYF,TGTGCCAGCAGCCCAGGGGTCGGCGAGCAGTACTTC
once,TRBV5-1,TRBD1,TRBJ1-1,CASSLGTVTEAFF,TGCGCCAGCAGCCTAGGGACAGTCACTGAAGCTTTCTTT
once,TRBV7-3,TRBD2,TRBJ2-7,CASSLTSGTDEQYF,TGTGCCAGCAGCTTGACTAGCGGGACGGACGAGCAGTACTTC
once,TRBV7-2,.,TRBJ2-3,CASSITSSAARDTQYF,TGTGCCAGCAGCATCACGTCTAGCGCCGCAAGGGATACGCAGTATTTT
.,TRBV30,TRBD1,TRBJ1-6,CAWEQQGGNSPLHF,TGTGCCTGGGAACAACAGGGGGGGAATTCACCCCTCCACTTT
.,TRBV28,TRBD1,TRBJ2-1,CASRWTGGEYNEQFF,TGTGCCAGCAGATGGACAGGGGGGGAGTACAATGAGCAGTTCTTC
few,TRBV19,TRBD2,TRBJ2-7,CASSTSGRNYEQYF,TGTGCCAGTAGCACTAGCGGGAGGAACTACGAGCAGTACTTC
.,TRBV19,.,TRBJ1-5,CASGQSYSNQPQHF,TGTGCCAGTGGACAGTCTTATAGCAATCAGCCCCAGCATTTT
.,TRBV18,TRBD1,TRBJ1-1,CASSPGQANTEAFF,TGTGCCAGCTCACCGGGACAGGCGAACACTGAAGCTTTCTTT
once,TRBV21-1,.,TRBJ1-6,CATNFPNRDYNSPLHF,TGTGCCACAAATTTCCCCAACCGGGATTATAATTCACCCCTCCACTTT
.,TRBV18,TRBD1,TRBJ1-2,CASSRTGGDGYTF,TGTGCCAGCTCAAGGACAGGGGGCGATGGCTACACCTTC
.,TRBV12-5,.,TRBJ2-2,CASGLRYQGTRTGELFF,TGTGCTAGTGGTTTGAGGTACCAGGGGACCCGCACCGGGGAGCTGTTTTTT
.,TRBV27,TRBD2,TRBJ2-2,CASSSTSGRAKLTGELFF,TGTGCCAGCAGTTCGACTAGCGGGAGGGCCAAGTTGACCGGGGAGCTGTTTTTT
.,TRBV10-3,TRBD2,TRBJ2-1,CAINQRLAGVNEQFF,TGTGCCATCAACCAACGACTAGCGGGAGTTAACGAGCAGTTCTTC
.,TRBV6-5,TRBD2,TRBJ2-4,CASGSGGGVQYF,TGTGCCTCCGGATCGGGGGGGGGTGTTCAGTACTTC